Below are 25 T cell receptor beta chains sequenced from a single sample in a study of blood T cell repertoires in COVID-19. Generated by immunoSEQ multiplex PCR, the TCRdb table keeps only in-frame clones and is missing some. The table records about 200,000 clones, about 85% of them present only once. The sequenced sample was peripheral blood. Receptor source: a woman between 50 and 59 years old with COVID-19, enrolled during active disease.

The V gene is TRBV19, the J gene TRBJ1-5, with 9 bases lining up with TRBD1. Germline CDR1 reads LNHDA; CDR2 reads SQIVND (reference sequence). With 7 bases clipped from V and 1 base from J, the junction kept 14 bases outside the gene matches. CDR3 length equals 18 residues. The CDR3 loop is CASMVGQGLGGSNQPQHF. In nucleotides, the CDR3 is TGTGCCAGTATGGTCGGACAGGGGTTGGGAGGAAGCAATCAGCCCCAGCATTTT.

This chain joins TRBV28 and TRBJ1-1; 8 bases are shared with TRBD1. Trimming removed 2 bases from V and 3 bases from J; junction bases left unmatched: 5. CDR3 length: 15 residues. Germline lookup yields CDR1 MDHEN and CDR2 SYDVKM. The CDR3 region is CASSLGQGGYTEAFF. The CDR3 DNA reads TGTGCCAGCAGTTTAGGACAGGGAGGCTACACTGAAGCTTTCTTT.

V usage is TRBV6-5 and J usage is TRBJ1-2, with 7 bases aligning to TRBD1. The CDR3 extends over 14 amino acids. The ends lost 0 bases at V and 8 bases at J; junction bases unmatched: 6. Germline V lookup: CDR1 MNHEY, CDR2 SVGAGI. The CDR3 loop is CASSYSNRGGGYTF. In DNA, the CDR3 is TGTGCCAGCAGTTACTCGAACAGGGGCGGAGGCTACACCTTC.

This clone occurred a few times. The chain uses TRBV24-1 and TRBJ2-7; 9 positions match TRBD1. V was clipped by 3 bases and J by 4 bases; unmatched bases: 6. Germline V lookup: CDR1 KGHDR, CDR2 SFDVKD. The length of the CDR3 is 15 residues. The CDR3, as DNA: TGTGCCACCAGTGATGCGGGACAGGGCCGGTACGAGCAGTACTTC. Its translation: CATSDAGQGRYEQYF.

CDR3 region: CASSIQGQGKEQYF. The CDR3, as DNA: TGTGCCAGTAGTATCCAGGGACAGGGTAAAGAGCAGTACTTC. The chain has TRBV19 and TRBJ2-7; 9 nucleotides match TRBD1. The CDR3 is 14 residues long. The V gene's germline CDR1 is LNHDA and CDR2 SQIVND (reference sequence). J was trimmed by 7 bases and V by 3 bases; bases with no gene match: 7. Full variable domain (outside the CDR3, taken from reference TRBV19 and TRBJ2-7): DGGITQSPKYLFRKEGQNVTLSCEQNLNHDAMYWYRQDPGQGLRLIYYSQIVNDFQKGDIAEGYSVSREKKESFPLTVTSAQKNPTAFYLCASSIQGQGKEQYFGPGTRLTVT.

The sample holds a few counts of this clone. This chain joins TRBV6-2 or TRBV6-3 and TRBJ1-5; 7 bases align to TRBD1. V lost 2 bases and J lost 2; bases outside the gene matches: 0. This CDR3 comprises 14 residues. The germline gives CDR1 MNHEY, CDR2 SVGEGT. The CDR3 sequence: CASSYTGGNQPQHF. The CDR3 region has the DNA TGTGCCAGCAGTTACACAGGGGGCAATCAGCCCCAGCATTTT.

CDR3 nucleotides: TGTGCCAGTAGTATAGTTCCCCCGACAAGGGGGCGAAGGGAAAAACTGTTTTTT. The encoded protein is CASSIVPPTRGRREKLFF. J is TRBJ1-4 and V is TRBV19, with 7 positions matching TRBD1. Germline loops: CDR1 LNHDA, CDR2 SQIVND (reference sequence). The CDR3 has 18 residues. The V and J ends lost 1 base and 8 bases, in that order; junction bases with no gene match: 16.

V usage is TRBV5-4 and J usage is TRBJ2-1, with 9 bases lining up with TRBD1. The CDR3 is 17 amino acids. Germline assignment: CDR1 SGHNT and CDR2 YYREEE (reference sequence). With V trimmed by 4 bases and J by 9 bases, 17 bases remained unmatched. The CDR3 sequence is CASSLPVPGQGQGEQFF. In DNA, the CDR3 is TGTGCCAGCAGCCTGCCCGTCCCGGGACAGGGTCAGGGTGAGCAGTTCTTC.

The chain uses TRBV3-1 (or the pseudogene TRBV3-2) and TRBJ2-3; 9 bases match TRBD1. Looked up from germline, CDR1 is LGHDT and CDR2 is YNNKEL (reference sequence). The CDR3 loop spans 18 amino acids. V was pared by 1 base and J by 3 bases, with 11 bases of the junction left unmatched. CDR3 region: CASSQVWKGGTGTDTQYF. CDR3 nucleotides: TGTGCCAGCAGCCAAGTGTGGAAGGGGGGGACAGGGACAGATACGCAGTATTTT.

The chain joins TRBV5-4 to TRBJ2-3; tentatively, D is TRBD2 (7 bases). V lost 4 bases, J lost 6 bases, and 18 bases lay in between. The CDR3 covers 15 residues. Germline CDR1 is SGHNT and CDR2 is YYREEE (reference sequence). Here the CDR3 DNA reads TGTGCCAGCAGCCCAGCTGGGGGGGCCTGGGATACGCAGTATTTT. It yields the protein CASSPAGGAWDTQYF. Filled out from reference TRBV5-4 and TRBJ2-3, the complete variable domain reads ETGVTQSPTHLIKTRGQQVTLRCSSQSGHNTVSWYQQALGQGPQFIFQYYREEENGRGNFPPRFSGLQFPNYSSELNVNALELDDSALYLCASSPAGGAWDTQYFGPGTRLTVL.

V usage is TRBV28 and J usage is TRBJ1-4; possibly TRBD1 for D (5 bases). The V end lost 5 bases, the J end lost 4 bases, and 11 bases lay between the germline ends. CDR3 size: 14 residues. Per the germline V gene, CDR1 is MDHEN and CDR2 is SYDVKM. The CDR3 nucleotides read TGTGCCAGCAGTAGGGGACTGATTAATGAAAAACTGTTTTTT. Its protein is CASSRGLINEKLFF.

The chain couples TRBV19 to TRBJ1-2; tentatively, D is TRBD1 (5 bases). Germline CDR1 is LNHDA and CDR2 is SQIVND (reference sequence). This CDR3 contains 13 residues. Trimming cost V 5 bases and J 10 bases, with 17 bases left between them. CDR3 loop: CASSWGLSASYTF. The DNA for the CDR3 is TGTGCCAGTAGTTGGGGACTTTCGGCATCCTACACCTTC.

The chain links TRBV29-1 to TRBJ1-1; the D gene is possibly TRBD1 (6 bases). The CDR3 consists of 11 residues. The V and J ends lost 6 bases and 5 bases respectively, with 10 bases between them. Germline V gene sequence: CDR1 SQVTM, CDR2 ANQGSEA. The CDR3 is CSVQTGTEAFF. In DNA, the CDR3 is TGCAGCGTACAAACAGGGACTGAAGCTTTCTTT.

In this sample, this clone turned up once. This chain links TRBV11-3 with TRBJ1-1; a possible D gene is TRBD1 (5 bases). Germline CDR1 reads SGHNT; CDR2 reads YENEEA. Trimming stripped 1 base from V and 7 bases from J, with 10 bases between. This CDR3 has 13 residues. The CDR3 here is CASSLGSGLEAFF. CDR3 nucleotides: TGTGCCAGCAGCTTAGGGTCAGGGCTTGAAGCTTTCTTT.

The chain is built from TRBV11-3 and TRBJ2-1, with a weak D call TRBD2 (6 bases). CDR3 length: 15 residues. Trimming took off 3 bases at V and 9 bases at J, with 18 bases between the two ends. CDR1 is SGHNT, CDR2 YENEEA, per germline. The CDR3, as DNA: TGTGCCAGCAGCTTCGTTTTTGGGGGGACGGGTGAGCAGTTCTTC. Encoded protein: CASSFVFGGTGEQFF.

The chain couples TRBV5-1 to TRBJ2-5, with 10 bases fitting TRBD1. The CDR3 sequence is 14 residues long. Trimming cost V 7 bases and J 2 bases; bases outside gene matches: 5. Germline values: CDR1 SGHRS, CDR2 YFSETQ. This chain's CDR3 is CASRTGGFQETQYF. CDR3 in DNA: TGCGCCAGCCGGACAGGGGGGTTTCAAGAGACCCAGTACTTC. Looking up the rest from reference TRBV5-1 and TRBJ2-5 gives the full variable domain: KAGVTQTPRYLIKTRGQQVTLSCSPISGHRSVSWYQQTPGQGLQFLFEYFSETQRNKGNFPGRFSGRQFSNSRSEMNVSTLELGDSALYLCASRTGGFQETQYFGPGTRLLVL.

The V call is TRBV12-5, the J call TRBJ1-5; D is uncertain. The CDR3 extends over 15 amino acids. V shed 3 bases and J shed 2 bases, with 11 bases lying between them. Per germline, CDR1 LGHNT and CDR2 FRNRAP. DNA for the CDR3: TGTGCTAGTGGTTTCACGGGGATGGGCAATCAGCCCCAGCATTTT. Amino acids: CASGFTGMGNQPQHF.

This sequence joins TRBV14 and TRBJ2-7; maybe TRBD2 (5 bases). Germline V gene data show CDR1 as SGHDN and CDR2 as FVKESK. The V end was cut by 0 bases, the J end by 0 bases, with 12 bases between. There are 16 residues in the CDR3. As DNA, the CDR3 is TGTGCCAGCAGCCAAGAAGCGGTCATTAGCTCCTACGAGCAGTACGTC. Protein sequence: CASSQEAVISSYEQYV.

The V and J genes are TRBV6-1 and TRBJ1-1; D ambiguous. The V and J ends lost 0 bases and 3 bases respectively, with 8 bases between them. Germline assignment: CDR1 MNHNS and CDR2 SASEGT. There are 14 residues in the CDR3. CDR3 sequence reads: CASSEARGYTEAFF. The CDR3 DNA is TGTGCCAGCAGTGAAGCGAGAGGGTACACTGAAGCTTTCTTT.

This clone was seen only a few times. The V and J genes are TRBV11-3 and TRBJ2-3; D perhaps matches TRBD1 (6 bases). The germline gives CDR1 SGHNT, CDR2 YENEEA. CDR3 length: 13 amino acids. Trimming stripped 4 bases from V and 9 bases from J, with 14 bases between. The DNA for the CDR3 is TGTGCCAGCAGCTCGCTCGTGGGGGCAACGCAGTATTTT. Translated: CASSSLVGATQYF. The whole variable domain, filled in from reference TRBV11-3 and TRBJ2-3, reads EAGVVQSPRYKIIEKKQPVAFWCNPISGHNTLYWYLQNLGQGPELLIRYENEEAVDDSQLPKDRFSAERLKGVDSTLKIQPAELGDSAVYLCASSSLVGATQYFGPGTRLTVL.

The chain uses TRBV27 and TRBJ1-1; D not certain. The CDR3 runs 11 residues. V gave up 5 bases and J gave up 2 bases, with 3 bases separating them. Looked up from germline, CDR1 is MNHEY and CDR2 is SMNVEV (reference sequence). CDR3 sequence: CASSTNTEAFF. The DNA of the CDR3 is TGTGCCAGCAGTACTAACACTGAAGCTTTCTTT.

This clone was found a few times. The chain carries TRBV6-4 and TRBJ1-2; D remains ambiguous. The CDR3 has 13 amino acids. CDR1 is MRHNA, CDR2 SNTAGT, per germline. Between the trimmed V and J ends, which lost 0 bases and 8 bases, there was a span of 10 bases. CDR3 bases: TGTGCCAGCAGTGACTCTGGCCTTACCGGCTACACCTTC. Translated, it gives CASSDSGLTGYTF.

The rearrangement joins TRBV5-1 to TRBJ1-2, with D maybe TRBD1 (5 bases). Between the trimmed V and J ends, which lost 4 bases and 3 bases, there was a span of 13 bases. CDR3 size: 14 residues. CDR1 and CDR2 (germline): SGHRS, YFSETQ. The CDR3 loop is CASSPGWGDYGYTF. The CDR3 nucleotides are TGCGCCAGCAGCCCCGGGTGGGGCGACTATGGCTACACCTTC.

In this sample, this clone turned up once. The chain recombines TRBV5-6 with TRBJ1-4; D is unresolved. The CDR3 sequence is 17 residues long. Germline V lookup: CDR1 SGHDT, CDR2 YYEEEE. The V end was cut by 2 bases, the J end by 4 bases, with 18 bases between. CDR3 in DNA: TGTGCCAGCAGCTTCCGTACAAACCCCCTTATTAATGAAAAACTGTTTTTT. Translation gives CASSFRTNPLINEKLFF.

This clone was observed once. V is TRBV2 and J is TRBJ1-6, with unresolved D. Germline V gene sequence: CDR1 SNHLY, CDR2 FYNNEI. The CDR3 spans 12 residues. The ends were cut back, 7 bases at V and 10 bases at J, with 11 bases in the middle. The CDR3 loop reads CASKRVGSPLHF. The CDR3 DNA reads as TGTGCCAGCAAGAGGGTAGGGTCACCCCTCCACTTT.